This TCR beta chain was retrieved from a study of T-cell reconstitution after alpha-beta-depleted transplantation in children (dated by TCRdb to about 2016). Broadly, across the study: T-cell immune reconstitution after TCRalphabeta/CD19-depleted allogeneic hematopoietic cell transplantation in children was quantitatively tracked in the study by means of TCR repertoire profiling.

V is pared back by 6 bases and J by 0 bases, with 9 bases lying between the germline termini. The CDR3 starts with the cysteine, ends with the phenylalanine, and has 14 residues. The read is trimmed to its CDR3 DNA, 42 bases read in frame from base 1. The CDR1 and CDR2 encoded by the germline V gene are SGHRS and YFSETQ. The library was made by PCR. Instrument used: Illumina HiSeq 2500. Molecular barcoding was employed in the preparation of TCR libraries, with unique molecular identifiers being used to normalize TCRbeta repertoire quantification. TCRdb's own reprocessing of the public reads used fastp at Q25 and MiXCR and kept productive beta chains. Each record represents a unique CDR3 protein, reported with the most common genes and DNA among its rows. The sample table lists approximately 340,000 distinct CDR3 sequences, around 10% of them with a count of one. Of the sample, around 2.5% falls within the top ten clones.

Note on this clonotype: What antigen it recognizes has not been identified. Qualities for individual bases were not recorded, and no much larger clone is one base off.

Recombination linked TRBV5-1 to TRBJ2-2; no confident D gene assignment can be made. The starting material was PBMCs from the stem cell graft donor, obtained from the stem cell graft. The clonotype was recovered from a human donor who donated a stem cell graft to a child with acute lymphoblastic leukemia. The CDR3 reads CASTTVTNTGELFF. The bases read TGCGCCAGCACCACCGTAACGAACACCGGGGAGCTGTTTTTT.